This T cell receptor beta chain was documented in a study of T cells after posttransplantation cyclophosphamide. Study conclusions and caveats: Donor-recipient repertoire similarity was low at 1-2 months, rising over year one.

The data were produced by immunoSEQ multiplex PCR, yet TCRdb's version contains in-frame clones alone and is incomplete. The sample yields roughly 17,000 clones, 75% to 90% seen once. Control samples came 1 year after myeloablative marrow transplants with methotrexate plus calcineurin inhibitor. The CDR3 is made up of 16 amino acids. With respect to this clone: The antigen remains unidentified.

The receptor comes from a young adult female patient who received an allogeneic stem cell transplant from an unrelated donor, was CMV-positive, and had acute and chronic GVHD. A subset of T cells may come from the graft donor. The sample was PBMCs, taken after allogeneic stem cell transplant with calcineurin inhibitor and methotrexate. V is TRBV12-2 and J is TRBJ2-7; the table's D call, TRBD1, was not checked against the DNA. TRBV12-2 is a known pseudogene. CDR3 nucleotide sequence: TGTGCAAGTCGCTTTAGCCCCTCGGACAGATCCTACGAGCAGTACTTC. Its translation is CASRFSPSDRSYEQYF.